This entry is about one T cell receptor (beta chain). This entry is derived from a study of PD-L1 blockade in urothelial cancer. The assay was immunoSEQ multiplex PCR, and TCRdb's table has in-frame clones only and misses some. The repertoire holds around 22,000 clones, with roughly 89% as singletons. V dropped 8 bases and J dropped 2; count of bases not matched to a gene: 5. The CDR3 spans 13 residues. Germline V CDR1 and CDR2: MNHNS, SASEGT. The sample in question was PBMCs, obtained around atezolizumab (anti-PD-L1) treatment. The chain combines TRBV6-1 with TRBJ2-7, with 8 bases lining up with TRBD2. The TCR originated in a man between 50 and 59 years old with urothelial cancer. CDR3: CASGPGGPYEQYF. The CDR3 nucleotides are TGTGCCAGCGGGCCGGGGGGGCCCTACGAGCAGTACTTC.